These 32 T cell receptor beta chains came from one sample sequenced in a study of cytomegalovirus exposure and HLA in healthy donors. The assay was immunoSEQ multiplex PCR, and TCRdb's table has in-frame clones only and misses some. The sample comprises 150,000 to 200,000 clones, just under 85% of which are singletons, and approximately 2% rests with the top ten. Sequenced: PBMCs. The receptors come from a man aged 25-45 years in good health and CMV-seropositive.

The V call is TRBV7-9, the J call TRBJ2-7, with D perhaps matching TRBD1 (6 bases). This CDR3 contains 14 residues. Trimming left V 5 bases short and J 2 bases short, with 13 bases between. The germline CDR1 and CDR2 sequences are SEHNR and FQNEAQ (reference sequence). CDR3 sequence: CASSPTGHPYEQYF. The CDR3 nucleotides read TGTGCCAGCAGCCCTACAGGGCACCCCTACGAGCAGTACTTC.

V usage is TRBV4-3 and J usage is TRBJ2-6; no definite D call. This CDR3 comprises 17 residues. Trimming took off 4 bases at V and 0 bases at J, with 13 bases between the two ends. CDR1 and CDR2 from the germline V gene are LGHNA and YSLEER. The CDR3 region has the DNA TGCGCCAGCAGCCTCCGACTTAAAAGCTCTGGGGCCAACGTCCTGACTTTC. Protein sequence: CASSLRLKSSGANVLTF.

The V gene is TRBV18, the J gene TRBJ1-1; D is undetermined. CDR1 and CDR2 from the germline V gene are KGHSH and LQKENI. Trimming cost V 3 bases and J 0 bases, with 14 bases left between them. The CDR3 spans 16 residues. CDR3 DNA sequence: TGTGCCAGCTCACCCCTCTCGACCGGGATGAACACTGAAGCTTTCTTT. Amino acid sequence: CASSPLSTGMNTEAFF.

This rearrangement joins TRBV7-2 to TRBJ2-5, with TRBD2 identical over 10 bases. Germline V gene sequence: CDR1 SGHTA, CDR2 FQGNSA. Trimming took 1 base from V and 4 from J; bases not matched to a gene: 6. There are 16 residues in the CDR3. The CDR3 region has the DNA TGTGCCAGCAGCTTAGAAAAGCGGGGGGGCTCAGAGACCCAGTACTTC. It encodes CASSLEKRGGSETQYF.

This chain connects TRBV9 to TRBJ2-1; 11 bases map to TRBD1. With V trimmed by 3 bases and J by 5 bases, 7 bases remained unmatched. CDR1 and CDR2 from the germline V gene are SGDLS and YYNGEE. The CDR3 runs to 16 residues. CDR3 protein: CASSGWTGGRDNEQFF. In nucleotides, the CDR3 is TGTGCCAGCAGCGGCTGGACAGGGGGCAGGGACAATGAGCAGTTCTTC.

The chain combines TRBV27 with TRBJ2-7; TRBD1 agrees at 8 bases. There are 14 residues in the CDR3. Germline V gene sequence: CDR1 MNHEY, CDR2 SMNVEV (reference sequence). V lost 6 bases, J lost 2 bases, and 6 bases stayed unmatched. CDR3 residues: CASRSGTGPYEQYF. CDR3 nucleotides: TGTGCCAGCAGGTCCGGGACAGGACCCTACGAGCAGTACTTC.

The chain employs TRBV5-1 and TRBJ2-5; TRBD2 matches 12 bases. Germline lookup yields CDR1 SGHRS and CDR2 YFSETQ. The length of the CDR3 is 18 residues. V lost 2 bases and J lost 5; bases outside the gene matches: 13. The chain's CDR3 is CASSLQPSGGASGETQYF. The DNA of the CDR3 is TGCGCCAGCAGCTTACAACCTAGCGGGGGGGCCTCGGGTGAGACCCAGTACTTC.

This chain uses TRBV6-6 with TRBJ2-5, with D possibly matching TRBD2 (7 bases). The germline V gene encodes CDR1 MNHNY and CDR2 SVGAGI (reference sequence). This CDR3 is 15 amino acids long. Between the trimmed V and J ends, which lost 7 bases and 5 bases, there was a span of 20 bases. The CDR3 reads CASNPRGGAWETQYF. For the CDR3, the DNA is TGTGCCAGCAACCCAAGGGGGGGGGCCTGGGAGACCCAGTACTTC.

This clone was seen a single time. The chain recombines TRBV6-1 with TRBJ1-2, with 10 bases fitting TRBD1. V gave up 2 bases and J gave up 7 bases; unmatched junction bases: 19. The CDR3 extends over 19 amino acids. CDR1 MNHNS and CDR2 SASEGT come from the germline V gene. In nucleotides, the CDR3 is TGTGCCAGCAGTGAAAATAGACACTCCTCCTCGACAGGGGGCTTTGGCTACACCTTC. Its protein product is CASSENRHSSSTGGFGYTF.

This chain uses TRBV11-2 with TRBJ1-4, with a weak D call TRBD1 (5 bases). Germline-derived CDR1 and CDR2 are SGHAT and FQNNGV. The CDR3 extends over 15 amino acids. The germline V and J ends were trimmed by 7 bases and 7 bases, with 19 bases remaining between them. In DNA, the CDR3 is TGTGCCAGCACCGGATGGACGGGTAGGGGTGAAAAACTGTTTTTT. It yields the protein CASTGWTGRGEKLFF.

CDR3 coding DNA: TGTGCCATCAGTGATGACAGGGAGTACAATGAGCAGTTCTTC. Its protein is CAISDDREYNEQFF. The rearrangement joins TRBV10-3 to TRBJ2-1, with 7 bases fitting TRBD1. Losses at the gene ends were 3 bases for V and 4 bases for J; bases not matched to a gene: 3. This CDR3 has 14 amino acids. Germline-derived CDR1 and CDR2 are ENHRY and SYGVKD.

The rearrangement uses TRBV11-2 and TRBJ1-1; TRBD1 agrees at 8 bases. The CDR3 has 16 residues. V trimming: 6 bases; J trimming: 3 bases; junction bases outside the gene matches: 12. Germline V gene lookup returns CDR1 SGHAT and CDR2 FQNNGV. The CDR3 bases are TGTGCCAGCAGACAGGGGGGATTACCCGTCGACACTGAAGCTTTCTTT. It codes for CASRQGGLPVDTEAFF.

The chain recombines TRBV6-1 with TRBJ1-1, with unresolved D. Germline V gives CDR1 MNHNS, CDR2 SASEGT. CDR3 size: 13 residues. The V end lost 5 bases, the J end lost 1 base, and 8 bases lay between the germline ends. CDR3 DNA: TGTGCCAGCAGTACGGGGAAGAACACTGAAGCTTTCTTT. The encoded protein is CASSTGKNTEAFF.

This chain connects TRBV4-3 to TRBJ2-7; the D gene is possibly TRBD2 (5 bases). The germline V gene has CDR1 LGHNA and CDR2 YSLEER. The germline V and J ends were trimmed by 7 bases and 6 bases, with 13 bases remaining between them. The CDR3 is made up of 12 amino acids. CDR3 DNA: TGCGCCAGCAAGGGCGACCGGGGCGAGCAGTACTTC. It yields the protein CASKGDRGEQYF.

The chain is built from TRBV11-2 and TRBJ1-3, with D maybe TRBD1 (5 bases). V was cut by 4 bases and J by 0 bases, with 16 bases left in between. There are 17 residues in the CDR3. Germline CDR1 reads SGHAT; CDR2 reads FQNNGV. CDR3: CASSSIQAPLSGNTIYF. The CDR3 nucleotides read TGTGCCAGCAGCTCGATACAGGCTCCCCTCTCTGGAAACACCATATATTTT.

The chain joins TRBV5-1 to TRBJ2-7; weak D call: TRBD1 (6 bases). Trimming took off 2 bases at V and 3 bases at J, with 12 bases between the two ends. CDR3 length: 14 amino acids. Germline CDR1 and CDR2: SGHRS and YFSETQ. As DNA, the CDR3 is TGCGCCAGCAGCTTAACAGGGACCAACTACGAGCAGTACTTC. As protein: CASSLTGTNYEQYF.

The rearrangement links TRBV6-1 to TRBJ2-7, with a tentative D call TRBD2 (5 bases). Trimming shortened V by 4 bases and J by 5 bases, and 27 bases separated the two germline ends. CDR1 is MNHNS and CDR2 is SASEGT in the germline V gene. The CDR3 is 18 amino acids. CDR3 coding DNA: TGTGCCAGCAGTGTGGACGGGATCTTAGATTTCTTTACTAACGAGCAGTACTTC. As protein: CASSVDGILDFFTNEQYF.

The CDR3 loop reads CSAGGGDTQYF. In DNA, the CDR3 is TGCAGTGCTGGCGGGGGGGATACGCAGTATTTT. V is TRBV20-1 and J is TRBJ2-3, with 8 bases that match TRBD2. The trim removed 5 bases at V and 6 bases at J, leaving 1 base unmatched. The germline V gene has CDR1 DFQATT and CDR2 SNEGSKA (reference sequence). CDR3 length equals 11 residues.

The chain joins TRBV11-2 to TRBJ1-2; no clear D gene. V was pared by 6 bases and J by 3 bases, with 8 bases between. The CDR3 extends over 12 amino acids. CDR1 is SGHAT, CDR2 FQNNGV, per germline. CDR3 nucleotide sequence: TGTGCCAGCAGTTACCCGGACTATGGCTACACCTTC. It translates to CASSYPDYGYTF.

CDR3 amino acids: CAWSTGGDEQYF. Written as DNA, the CDR3 is TGTGCCTGGAGTACAGGGGGGGACGAGCAGTACTTC. This rearrangement joins TRBV30 to TRBJ2-7; D is possibly TRBD1 (8 bases). V shed 2 bases and J shed 5 bases, with 10 bases lying between them. This CDR3 has 12 residues. Looked up from germline, CDR1 is GTSNPN and CDR2 is SVGIG (reference sequence).

This rearrangement joins TRBV5-4 to TRBJ2-2; no definite D call. The CDR3 is 15 amino acids. Germline assignment: CDR1 SGHNT and CDR2 YYREEE (reference sequence). V gave up 1 base and J gave up 3 bases, with 10 bases separating them. The CDR3 DNA sequence: TGTGCCAGCAGCTTGAGTAGATCACACACCGGGGAGCTGTTTTTT. Translation: CASSLSRSHTGELFF.

The genes are TRBV18 and TRBJ2-5; TRBD1 matches at 9 bases. Germline-derived CDR1 and CDR2 are KGHSH and LQKENI. The CDR3 spans 15 residues. V dropped 5 bases and J dropped 5; count of bases not matched to a gene: 9. CDR3 amino acids: CASSSRDRAGETQYF. CDR3 nucleotide sequence: TGTGCCAGCTCATCCCGGGACAGGGCAGGGGAGACCCAGTACTTC.

V and J are TRBV30 and TRBJ2-1, with D maybe TRBD1 (6 bases). The V end was cut by 0 bases, the J end by 2 bases, with 11 bases between. Germline-derived CDR1 and CDR2 are GTSNPN and SVGIG (reference sequence). The CDR3 totals 15 residues. DNA for the CDR3: TGTGCCTGGAGTGTAGGGGGACCCACCTACAATGAGCAGTTCTTC. This gives the protein CAWSVGGPTYNEQFF.

The chain uses TRBV5-1 and TRBJ2-7; TRBD2 might be the D (5 bases). Germline V gene lookup returns CDR1 SGHRS and CDR2 YFSETQ. Trimming stripped 7 bases from V and 5 bases from J, with 19 bases between. The CDR3 is made up of 14 amino acids. CDR3 sequence: CASSFLGVGDEQYF. CDR3 nucleotide sequence: TGCGCCAGCTCCTTCCTAGGTGTGGGAGACGAGCAGTACTTC.

This chain connects TRBV7-2 to TRBJ2-3; a weak D match, TRBD2 (6 bases). CDR3 length: 14 residues. Trimming cost V 4 bases and J 6 bases, with 14 bases left between them. CDR1 and CDR2 from the germline V gene are SGHTA and FQGNSA. CDR3 residues: CASSYGTAGDTQYF. DNA for the CDR3: TGTGCCAGCAGCTATGGGACCGCGGGGGATACGCAGTATTTT.

This clone was seen once. The chain carries TRBV4-1 and TRBJ2-1; 7 bases map to TRBD2. This CDR3 is 13 amino acids long. The V segment lost 4 bases and the J segment 6 bases; nucleotides outside the gene matches: 3. Germline loops: CDR1 MGHRA, CDR2 YSYEKL. In DNA form, the CDR3 reads TGCGCCAGCAGCCCCGAGCGGGGCAATGAGCAGTTCTTC. This translates into CASSPERGNEQFF.

This clone has just a few counts. Other DNA sequences in this sample translate to the same CDR3. The V gene is TRBV29-1, the J gene TRBJ1-1; weak D call: TRBD1 (5 bases). Trimming took off 4 bases at V and 1 base at J, with 7 bases between the two ends. The CDR3 contains 12 residues. The germline V gene encodes CDR1 SQVTM and CDR2 ANQGSEA. The CDR3 nucleotides read TGCAGCGTTGGTCAGGGGAACACTGAAGCTTTCTTT. This encodes CSVGQGNTEAFF.

This chain uses TRBV27 with TRBJ2-7; 8 bases fit TRBD2. This CDR3 has 15 amino acids. V shed 1 base, J shed 0 bases, and the junction held 2 bases outside the gene matches. The germline V gene has CDR1 MNHEY and CDR2 SMNVEV (reference sequence). The CDR3 is CASSLYGGVSYEQYF. The CDR3 DNA reads as TGTGCCAGCAGTTTATACGGGGGGGTCTCCTACGAGCAGTACTTC.

The J gene is TRBJ2-7, the V gene TRBV4-1, with D uncertain. This CDR3 has 15 amino acids. The germline V gene has CDR1 MGHRA and CDR2 YSYEKL. With 0 bases removed from V and 1 base from J, the gap between germline ends came to 10 bases. CDR3 protein: CASSQESVVSYEQYF. DNA of the CDR3: TGCGCCAGCAGCCAAGAGTCAGTCGTTTCCTACGAGCAGTACTTC.

The rearrangement uses TRBV6-5 and TRBJ1-4, with D unclear. The CDR3 has 12 amino acids. Between the trimmed V and J ends, which lost 8 bases and 0 bases, there was a span of 4 bases. The germline V gene encodes CDR1 MNHEY and CDR2 SVGAGI. The CDR3 DNA sequence: TGTGCCAGCCACACAACTAATGAAAAACTGTTTTTT. Translation gives CASHTTNEKLFF.

V usage is TRBV4-1 and J usage is TRBJ1-3; unclear D gene. This CDR3 is 14 amino acids long. Germline V gives CDR1 MGHRA, CDR2 YSYEKL. With 4 bases removed from V and 4 bases from J, the gap between germline ends came to 11 bases. CDR3 amino acids: CASSPREDGNTIYF. The CDR3 nucleotides read TGCGCCAGCAGCCCCCGGGAAGACGGAAACACCATATATTTT.

The CDR3 region is CASSPYRATLSYNEQFF. The CDR3 region has the DNA TGTGCCAGCAGCCCCTACAGGGCCACCCTCTCCTACAATGAGCAGTTCTTC. The chain combines TRBV11-2 with TRBJ2-1; TRBD1 is a possible D gene (6 bases). V was clipped by 5 bases and J by 0 bases, with 17 bases between them. This CDR3 contains 17 residues. The V gene's germline CDR1 is SGHAT and CDR2 FQNNGV.